Below, one T cell receptor beta chain is given with its context. Antigen unknown. There are 16 residues in the CDR3. V dropped 3 bases and J dropped 0 bases, with 14 bases sitting between them. The germline V gene has CDR1 MGHRA and CDR2 YSYEKL. This record belongs to a study of T cell repertoires in cytomegalovirus infection. Study overall: Evidence of both CMV infection and a matching HLA type came from public TCR beta signatures. General study results and limits: In two of eight donors, the top clonotype was HLA-C-restricted CMV-specific.

TCRdb ran MiXCR on the reads and lists one entry per CDR3 protein. The sample has approximately 700,000 distinct CDR3 sequences, 35% seen once. Sequencing was carried out using PBMCs. The TCR sequence derives from a human donor in good health (CMV status not recorded). Some clones in this sample may be carry-over from other donors' samples. V is TRBV4-1 and J is TRBJ1-1; no firm D call. CDR3 protein: CASSQPPGAMNTEAFF. As DNA, the CDR3 is TGCGCCAGCAGCCAGCCACCCGGAGCCATGAACACTGAAGCTTTCTTT.